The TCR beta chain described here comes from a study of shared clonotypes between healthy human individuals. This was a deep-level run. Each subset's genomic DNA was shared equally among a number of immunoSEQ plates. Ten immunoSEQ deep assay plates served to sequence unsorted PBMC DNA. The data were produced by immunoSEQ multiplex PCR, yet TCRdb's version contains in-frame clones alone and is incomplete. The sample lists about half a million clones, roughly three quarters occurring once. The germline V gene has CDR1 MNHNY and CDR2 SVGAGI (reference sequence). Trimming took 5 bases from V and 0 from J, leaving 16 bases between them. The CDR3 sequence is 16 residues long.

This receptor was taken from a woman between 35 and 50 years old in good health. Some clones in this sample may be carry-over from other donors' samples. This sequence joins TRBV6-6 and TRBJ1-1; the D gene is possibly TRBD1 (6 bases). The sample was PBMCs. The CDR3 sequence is CASSPSGAELNTEAFF. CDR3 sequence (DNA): TGTGCCAGCAGTCCGTCAGGGGCCGAATTGAACACTGAAGCTTTCTTT.